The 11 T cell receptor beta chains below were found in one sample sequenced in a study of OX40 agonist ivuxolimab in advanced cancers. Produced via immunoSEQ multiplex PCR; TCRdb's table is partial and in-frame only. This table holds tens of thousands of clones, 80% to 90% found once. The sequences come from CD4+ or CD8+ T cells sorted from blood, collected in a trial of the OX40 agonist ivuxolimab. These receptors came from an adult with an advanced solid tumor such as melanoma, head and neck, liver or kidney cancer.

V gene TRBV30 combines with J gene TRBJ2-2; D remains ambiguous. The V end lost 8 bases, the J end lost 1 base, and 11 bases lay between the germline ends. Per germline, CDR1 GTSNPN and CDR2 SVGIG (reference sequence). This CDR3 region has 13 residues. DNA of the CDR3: TGTGCCCGCCAAGTGATGAACACCGGGGAGCTGTTTTTT. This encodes CARQVMNTGELFF.

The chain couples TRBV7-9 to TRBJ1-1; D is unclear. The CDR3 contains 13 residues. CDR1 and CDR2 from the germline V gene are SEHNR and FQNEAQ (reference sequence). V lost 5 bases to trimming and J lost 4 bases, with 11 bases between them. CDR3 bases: TGTGCCAGCAGCCCTAGTCTAGGCACTGAAGCTTTCTTT. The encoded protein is CASSPSLGTEAFF.

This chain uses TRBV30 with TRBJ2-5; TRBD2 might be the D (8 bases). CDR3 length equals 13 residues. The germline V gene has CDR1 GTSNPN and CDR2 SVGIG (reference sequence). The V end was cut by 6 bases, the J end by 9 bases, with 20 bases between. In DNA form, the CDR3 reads TGTGCCTGCCGGACTAGCCAGGGGGGAGCCCAGTACTTC. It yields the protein CACRTSQGGAQYF.

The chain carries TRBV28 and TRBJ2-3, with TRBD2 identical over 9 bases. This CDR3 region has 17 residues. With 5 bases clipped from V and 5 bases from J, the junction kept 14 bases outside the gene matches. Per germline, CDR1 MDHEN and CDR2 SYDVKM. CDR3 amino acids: CASSPTVAGVEGDTQYF. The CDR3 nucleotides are TGTGCCAGCAGTCCGACGGTAGCGGGAGTGGAGGGAGATACGCAGTATTTT.

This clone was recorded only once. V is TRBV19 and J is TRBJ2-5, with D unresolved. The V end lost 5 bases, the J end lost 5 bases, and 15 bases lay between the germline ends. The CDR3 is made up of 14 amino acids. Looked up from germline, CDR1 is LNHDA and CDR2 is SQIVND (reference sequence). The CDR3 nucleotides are TGTGCCAGTAGTCCCATGGGGATTTGGGAGACCCAGTACTTC. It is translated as CASSPMGIWETQYF.

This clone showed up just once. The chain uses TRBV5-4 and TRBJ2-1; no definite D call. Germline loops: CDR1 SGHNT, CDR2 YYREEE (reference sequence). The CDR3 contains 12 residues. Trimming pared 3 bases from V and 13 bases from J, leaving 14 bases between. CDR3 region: CASSSRTLKQFF. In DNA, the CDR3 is TGTGCCAGCAGCTCGAGAACTCTGAAACAGTTCTTC.

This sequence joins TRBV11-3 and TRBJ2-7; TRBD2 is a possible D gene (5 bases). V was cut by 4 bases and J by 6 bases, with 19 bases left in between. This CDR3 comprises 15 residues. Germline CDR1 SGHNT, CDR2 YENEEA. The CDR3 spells CASSSTPTTGSEQYF. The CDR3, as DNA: TGTGCCAGCAGCTCGACCCCCACCACGGGAAGCGAGCAGTACTTC.

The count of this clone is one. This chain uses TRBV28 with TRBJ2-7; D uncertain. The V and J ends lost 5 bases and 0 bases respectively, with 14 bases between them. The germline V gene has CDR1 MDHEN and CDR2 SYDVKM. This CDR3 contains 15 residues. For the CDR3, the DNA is TGTGCCAGCAGTGCCCCTTCAACCAGCTCCTACGAGCAGTACTTC. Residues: CASSAPSTSSYEQYF. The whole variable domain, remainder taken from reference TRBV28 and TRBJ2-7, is DVKVTQSSRYLVKRTGEKVFLECVQDMDHENMFWYRQDPGLGLRLIYFSYDVKMKEKGDIPEGYSVSREKKERFSLILESASTNQTSMYLCASSAPSTSSYEQYFGPGTRLTVT.

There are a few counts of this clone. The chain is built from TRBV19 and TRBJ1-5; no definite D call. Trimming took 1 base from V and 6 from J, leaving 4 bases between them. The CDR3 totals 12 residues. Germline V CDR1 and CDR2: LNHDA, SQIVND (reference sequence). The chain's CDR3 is CASSIARQPQHF. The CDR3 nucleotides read TGTGCCAGTAGTATAGCGCGTCAGCCCCAGCATTTT. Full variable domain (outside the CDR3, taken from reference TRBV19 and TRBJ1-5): DGGITQSPKYLFRKEGQNVTLSCEQNLNHDAMYWYRQDPGQGLRLIYYSQIVNDFQKGDIAEGYSVSREKKESFPLTVTSAQKNPTAFYLCASSIARQPQHFGDGTRLSIL.

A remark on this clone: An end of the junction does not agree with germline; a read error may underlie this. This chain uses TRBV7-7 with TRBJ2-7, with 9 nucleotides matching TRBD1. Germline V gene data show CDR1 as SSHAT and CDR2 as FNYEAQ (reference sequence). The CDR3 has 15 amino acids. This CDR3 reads CASSLAQGALYEQYF. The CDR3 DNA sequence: TGTGCTAGCAGCTTAGCACAGGGGGCTCTCTACGAGCAGTACTTC.

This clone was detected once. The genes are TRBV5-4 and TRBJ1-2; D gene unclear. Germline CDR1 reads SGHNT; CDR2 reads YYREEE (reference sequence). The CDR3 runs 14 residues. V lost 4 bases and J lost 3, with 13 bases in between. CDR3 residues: CASSPTLSDYGYTF. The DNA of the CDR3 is TGTGCCAGCAGCCCGACTCTCTCCGACTATGGCTACACCTTC.